This TCR beta chain appears in the sequencing data of a study of cytomegalovirus exposure and HLA in healthy donors. Whole-study findings and limits: Analysis performed later showed TCR beta chains linked to HLA being more clonally expanded than equally common others. For TCR beta chains, V- and J-gene trimming was later linked to a missense DCLRE1C variant.

Use of 60 Vbeta and 13 Jbeta primers characterized the PCR. The assay was immunoSEQ multiplex PCR, and TCRdb's table has in-frame clones only and misses some. This sample yields about 190,000 clones, of which approximately 84% are seen a single time; around 0.27% belongs to the top ten. Germline V CDR1 and CDR2: SGHTA, FQGTGA. V was pared by 3 bases and J by 0 bases, with 9 bases between. CDR3 length equals 16 residues. Worth noting for this clone: Its antigen is as yet unknown.

The origin of this receptor is a boy under 18 in good health and CMV-seronegative. The chain has TRBV7-3 and TRBJ2-6; D is unclear. The sequenced material came from PBMCs. The CDR3 sequence: CASSLFGVSGANVLTF. CDR3 bases: TGTGCCAGCAGCTTGTTCGGAGTCTCTGGGGCCAACGTCCTGACTTTC.